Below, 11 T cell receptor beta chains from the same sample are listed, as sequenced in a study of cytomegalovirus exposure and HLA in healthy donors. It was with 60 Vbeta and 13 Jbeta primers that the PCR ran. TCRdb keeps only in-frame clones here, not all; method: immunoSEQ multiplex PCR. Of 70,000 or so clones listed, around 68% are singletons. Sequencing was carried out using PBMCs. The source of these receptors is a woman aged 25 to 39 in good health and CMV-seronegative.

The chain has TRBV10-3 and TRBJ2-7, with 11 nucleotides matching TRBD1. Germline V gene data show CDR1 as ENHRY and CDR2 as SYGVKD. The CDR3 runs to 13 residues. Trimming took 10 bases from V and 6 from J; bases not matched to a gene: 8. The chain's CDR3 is CATSGTGGREQYF. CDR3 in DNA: TGTGCCACTTCCGGGACAGGGGGACGCGAGCAGTACTTC.

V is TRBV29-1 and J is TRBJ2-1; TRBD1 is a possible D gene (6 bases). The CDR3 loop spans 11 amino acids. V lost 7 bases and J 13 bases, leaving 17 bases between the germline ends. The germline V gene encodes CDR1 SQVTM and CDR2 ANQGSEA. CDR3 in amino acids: CSASTDRRQFF. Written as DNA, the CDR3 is TGCAGCGCCTCAACCGACAGGAGACAGTTCTTC.

The CDR3 region has the DNA TGTGCCAGCAGCTACGGGACAGGGGAGACCCAGTACTTC. It specifies CASSYGTGETQYF. V is TRBV2 and J is TRBJ2-5, with 9 bases matching TRBD1. The CDR3 totals 13 residues. The V gene end was trimmed by 6 bases and the J gene end by 5 bases; junction bases not matched to a gene: 4. Germline V CDR1 and CDR2: SNHLY, FYNNEI.

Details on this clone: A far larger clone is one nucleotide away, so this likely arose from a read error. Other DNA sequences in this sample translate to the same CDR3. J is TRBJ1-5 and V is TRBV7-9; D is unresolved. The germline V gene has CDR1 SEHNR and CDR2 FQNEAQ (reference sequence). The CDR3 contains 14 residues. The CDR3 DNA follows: TGTGCTAGCAGCCCACCAGCGGACAATCAGCCCCAGCATTTT. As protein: CASSPPADNQPQHF.

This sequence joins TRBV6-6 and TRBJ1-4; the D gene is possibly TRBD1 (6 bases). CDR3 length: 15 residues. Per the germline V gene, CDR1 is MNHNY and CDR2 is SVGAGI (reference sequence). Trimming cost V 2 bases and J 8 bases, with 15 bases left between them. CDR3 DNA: TGTGCCAGCAGTTACCGTACAGGGTTAGGCGAAAAACTGTTTTTT. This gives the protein CASSYRTGLGEKLFF.

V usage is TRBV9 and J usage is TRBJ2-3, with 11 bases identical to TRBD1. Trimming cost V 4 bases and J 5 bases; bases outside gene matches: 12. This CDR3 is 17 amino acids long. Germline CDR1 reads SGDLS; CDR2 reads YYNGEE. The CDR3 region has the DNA TGTGCCAGCAGCCCCCGGGGCGGACAGGGGGCTGGAGATACGCAGTATTTT. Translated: CASSPRGGQGAGDTQYF.

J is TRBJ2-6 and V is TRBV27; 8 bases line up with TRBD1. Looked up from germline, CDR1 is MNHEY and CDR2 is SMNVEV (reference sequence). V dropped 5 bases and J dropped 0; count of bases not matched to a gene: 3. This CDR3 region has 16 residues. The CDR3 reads CASSPRGLSGANVLTF. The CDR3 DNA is TGTGCCAGCAGTCCCAGGGGGCTCTCTGGGGCCAACGTCCTGACTTTC.

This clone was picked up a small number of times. The CDR3 loop reads CASRDQGYSNQPQHF. The CDR3 DNA sequence: TGTGCCAGCAGGGACCAGGGTTATAGCAATCAGCCCCAGCATTTT. V and J are TRBV6-5 and TRBJ1-5; TRBD1 is a possible D gene (5 bases). Germline CDR1 reads MNHEY; CDR2 reads SVGAGI. This CDR3 comprises 15 residues. V lost 6 bases and J lost 0, with 12 bases in between.

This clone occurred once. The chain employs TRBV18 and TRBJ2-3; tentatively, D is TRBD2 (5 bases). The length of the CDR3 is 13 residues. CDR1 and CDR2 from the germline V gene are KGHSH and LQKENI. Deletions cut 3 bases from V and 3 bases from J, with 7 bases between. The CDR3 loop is CASSPPGTDTQYF. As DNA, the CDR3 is TGTGCCAGCTCACCCCCGGGGACAGATACGCAGTATTTT.

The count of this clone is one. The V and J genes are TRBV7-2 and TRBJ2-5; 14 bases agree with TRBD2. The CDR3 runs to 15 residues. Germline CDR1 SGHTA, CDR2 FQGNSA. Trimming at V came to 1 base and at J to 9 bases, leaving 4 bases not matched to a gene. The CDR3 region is CASSLGGTSGGAQYF. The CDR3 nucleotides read TGTGCCAGCAGCTTAGGCGGGACTAGCGGGGGAGCCCAGTACTTC.

The CDR3 loop is CSGRTGSSYNEQFF. DNA of the CDR3: TGCAGCGGCCGGACAGGGAGCTCCTACAATGAGCAGTTCTTC. The chain carries TRBV29-1 and TRBJ2-1, with TRBD1 matching over 8 bases. CDR3 length: 14 amino acids. The germline CDR1 and CDR2 sequences are SQVTM and ANQGSEA. V trimming: 7 bases; J trimming: 0 bases; junction bases outside the gene matches: 5.